Below are 5 T cell receptor beta chains sequenced from a single sample in a study of blood T cell repertoires in COVID-19 (dated by TCRdb to the early 2020s). The method behind the library was the immunoSEQ multiplex PCR assay. TCRdb stores this immuneACCESS table with in-frame sequences only. Part of the clones is absent; in the studies checked, under half of the shortfall reflects unresolved V genes, and no reason is known for the rest. Present in this sample are around 200,000 clones, around 87% of which were seen just once. 5.5% to 7.5% of the sample goes to the ten largest clones. The sequencing input was peripheral blood. Receptors originate from a man aged 60-69 years who had recovered from COVID-19.

The chain couples TRBV19 to TRBJ2-1; a possible D gene is TRBD2 (7 bases). Between the trimmed V and J ends, which lost 2 bases and 7 bases, there was a span of 12 bases. The CDR3 runs 14 residues. Germline loops: CDR1 LNHDA, CDR2 SQIVND (reference sequence). The CDR3 DNA reads as TGTGCCAGTAGTATATGGGGGGGCAAGAATGAGCAGTTCTTC. It is translated as CASSIWGGKNEQFF. The complete variable domain, with remaining parts taken from reference TRBV19 and TRBJ2-1, reads DGGITQSPKYLFRKEGQNVTLSCEQNLNHDAMYWYRQDPGQGLRLIYYSQIVNDFQKGDIAEGYSVSREKKESFPLTVTSAQKNPTAFYLCASSIWGGKNEQFFGPGTRLTVL.

The chain couples TRBV3-1 (or the pseudogene TRBV3-2) to TRBJ1-4; TRBD1 agrees at 8 bases. Germline lookup yields CDR1 LGHDT and CDR2 YNNKEL (reference sequence). The trim removed 0 bases at V and 9 bases at J, leaving 15 bases unmatched. CDR3 size: 18 residues. The CDR3 sequence: CASSQDLPGGVFPKKLFF. CDR3 sequence (DNA): TGTGCCAGCAGCCAAGATCTCCCAGGGGGCGTTTTCCCCAAAAAACTGTTTTTT.

The rearrangement links TRBV7-6 to TRBJ1-4; 7 nucleotides align to TRBD1. The CDR3 runs 15 residues. Germline values: CDR1 SGHVS, CDR2 FNYEAQ. The V and J ends lost 5 bases and 8 bases, in that order; junction bases with no gene match: 11. Here the CDR3 reads CASSLTGDQREKLFF. The CDR3 nucleotides read TGTGCCAGCAGCCTCACAGGGGACCAACGGGAAAAACTGTTTTTT.

The rearrangement joins TRBV30 to TRBJ1-6; no definite D call. The CDR3 covers 13 residues. Germline V gene lookup returns CDR1 GTSNPN and CDR2 SVGIG (reference sequence). Trimming removed 3 bases from V and 7 bases from J, with 10 bases in between. CDR3 bases: TGTGCCTGGAGGGAGGGCCCAAATTCACCCCTCCACTTT. This translates into CAWREGPNSPLHF.

V and J are TRBV5-1 and TRBJ2-7; 7 bases fit TRBD1. The CDR3 covers 14 residues. Germline loops: CDR1 SGHRS, CDR2 YFSETQ. Trimming removed 4 bases from V and 4 bases from J; junction bases left unmatched: 8. The DNA for the CDR3 is TGCGCCAGCAGCCCTACAGGGGTCGGTTACGAGCAGTACTTC. Translating gives CASSPTGVGYEQYF. Looking up the rest from reference TRBV5-1 and TRBJ2-7 gives the full variable domain: KAGVTQTPRYLIKTRGQQVTLSCSPISGHRSVSWYQQTPGQGLQFLFEYFSETQRNKGNFPGRFSGRQFSNSRSEMNVSTLELGDSALYLCASSPTGVGYEQYFGPGTRLTVT.